Each of the 32 T cell receptor beta chains below was sequenced from the same sample in a study of cytomegalovirus exposure and HLA in healthy donors. PCR primers comprised 60 Vbeta and 13 Jbeta primers. The protocol was immunoSEQ multiplex PCR, while the TCRdb copy is restricted to in-frame clones and leaves out a portion. Here the sample spans approximately 190,000 clones, 75% to 90% being singletons. Sequencing used PBMCs. Source of these receptors: a man aged 35-49 years in good health and CMV-seropositive.

V gene TRBV9 combines with J gene TRBJ1-2; 8 positions agree with TRBD1. Trimming cost V 4 bases and J 7 bases; bases outside gene matches: 9. CDR1 is SGDLS, CDR2 YYNGEE, per germline. The CDR3 consists of 14 residues. The CDR3 DNA sequence: TGTGCCAGCAGCAAGACAGGGGTAGGTAGTGGCTACACCTTC. Translating gives CASSKTGVGSGYTF.

The rearrangement uses TRBV5-6 and TRBJ1-2, with 10 bases lining up with TRBD1. With V trimmed by 0 bases and J by 4 bases, 6 bases remained unmatched. This CDR3 has 16 amino acids. Looked up from germline, CDR1 is SGHDT and CDR2 is YYEEEE. CDR3 DNA sequence: TGTGCCAGCAGCTTGGGACAGGGGGCGATGACCTATGGCTACACCTTC. This sequence encodes CASSLGQGAMTYGYTF.

The rearrangement links TRBV5-4 to TRBJ1-4; D may be TRBD1 (6 bases). The CDR3 has 15 amino acids. Germline V CDR1 and CDR2: SGHNT, YYREEE (reference sequence). Deletions cut 0 bases from V and 8 bases from J, with 14 bases between. CDR3 DNA sequence: TGTGCCAGCAGCTTGGACACGACAGGACCGGAAAAACTGTTTTTT. Translating it yields CASSLDTTGPEKLFF.

The chain has TRBV28 and TRBJ1-5; TRBD1 might be the D (6 bases). CDR3 size: 15 residues. Trimming left V 6 bases short and J 2 bases short, with 14 bases between. Germline V gene data show CDR1 as MDHEN and CDR2 as SYDVKM. Here the CDR3 reads CASRRTGLGNQPQHF. CDR3 in DNA: TGTGCCAGCAGACGCACAGGGCTCGGCAATCAGCCCCAGCATTTT.

The chain's CDR3 is CASSLIAYSETQYF. The CDR3 DNA follows: TGTGCCAGCAGCTTAATTGCCTATAGTGAGACCCAGTACTTC. The gene calls are TRBV7-3 and TRBJ2-5; D is uncertain. Between the trimmed V and J ends, which lost 1 base and 5 bases, there was a span of 11 bases. The length of the CDR3 is 14 residues. Germline CDR1 is SGHTA and CDR2 is FQGTGA.

The chain couples TRBV7-9 to TRBJ1-1; TRBD1 matches at 7 bases. Looked up from germline, CDR1 is SEHNR and CDR2 is FQNEAQ (reference sequence). The trim removed 5 bases at V and 4 bases at J, leaving 7 bases unmatched. This CDR3 is 14 amino acids long. The CDR3 is CASSPSGGVTEAFF. In DNA form, the CDR3 reads TGTGCCAGCAGCCCATCAGGGGGAGTCACTGAAGCTTTCTTT.

This clone was seen a handful of times. The CDR3 reads CASSTPTSGFYNEQFF. CDR3 nucleotides: TGTGCCAGTAGTACACCGACTAGCGGGTTTTACAATGAGCAGTTCTTC. The chain joins TRBV19 to TRBJ2-1; 10 bases are a match to TRBD2. Germline CDR1 is LNHDA and CDR2 is SQIVND (reference sequence). The CDR3 spans 16 residues. With V trimmed by 4 bases and J by 4 bases, 7 bases remained unmatched.

The genes are TRBV5-1 and TRBJ1-6; 8 bases are a match to TRBD1. Germline-derived CDR1 and CDR2 are SGHRS and YFSETQ. The CDR3 loop spans 16 amino acids. The V gene end was trimmed by 3 bases and the J gene end by 5 bases; junction bases not matched to a gene: 7. In DNA form, the CDR3 reads TGCGCCAGCAGCTCGAGGACAGGGCAAAATAATTCACCCCTCCACTTT. Protein: CASSSRTGQNNSPLHF.

With respect to this clone: One end of the junction fails to match germline, which may point to a read error. The chain has TRBV7-9 and TRBJ2-1; D not resolved. The germline V gene encodes CDR1 SEHNR and CDR2 FQNEAQ (reference sequence). This CDR3 region has 12 residues. The CDR3 DNA reads as TGTTCCAGCAGCAAACTAAGCAGCGAGCAGTTCTTC. Protein product: CSSSKLSSEQFF. Combining the CDR3 with reference TRBV7-9 and TRBJ2-1 gives the whole variable domain DTGVSQNPRHKITKRGQNVTFRCDPISEHNRLYWYRQTLGQGPEFLTYFQNEAQLEKSRLLSDRFSAERPKGSFSTLEIQRTEQGDSAMYLCSSSKLSSEQFFGPGTRLTVL.

The rearrangement uses TRBV19 and TRBJ2-3; 9 bases map to TRBD1. V shed 5 bases, J shed 3 bases, and the junction held 12 bases outside the gene matches. Germline CDR1 reads LNHDA; CDR2 reads SQIVND (reference sequence). The CDR3 covers 17 residues. CDR3 DNA sequence: TGTGCCAGTAGTTCCCCCGCCGGGACAGGGTTTACAGATACGCAGTATTTT. Translated, it gives CASSSPAGTGFTDTQYF.

This sequence joins TRBV7-9 and TRBJ1-1; D remains unclear. The V and J ends lost 8 bases and 0 bases respectively, with 10 bases between them. The germline gives CDR1 SEHNR, CDR2 FQNEAQ (reference sequence). The CDR3 has 13 amino acids. The chain's CDR3 is CASGSGMNTEAFF. The CDR3 region has the DNA TGTGCCAGCGGGAGCGGGATGAACACTGAAGCTTTCTTT.

The chain uses TRBV6-5 and TRBJ1-3; D possibly corresponds to TRBD1 (6 bases). V was shortened by 6 bases and J by 1 base, with 10 bases between the two germline ends. This CDR3 has 14 amino acids. Germline CDR1 reads MNHEY; CDR2 reads SVGAGI. The CDR3 coding sequence is TGTGCCAGCAGACCCGACAGGTCTGGAAACACCATATATTTT. It is translated as CASRPDRSGNTIYF.

This sequence joins TRBV12-5 and TRBJ2-2, with 9 bases aligning to TRBD1. Germline V CDR1 and CDR2: LGHNT, FRNRAP. V lost 5 bases and J lost 5; bases outside the gene matches: 6. The CDR3 is 15 amino acids. The CDR3 DNA sequence: TGTGCTAGTGGTCGGACAGGGGTTGGTACCGGGGAGCTGTTTTTT. This translates into CASGRTGVGTGELFF. The full variable domain, completed using reference TRBV12-5 and TRBJ2-2, is DARVTQTPRHKVTEMGQEVTMRCQPILGHNTVFWYRQTMMQGLELLAYFRNRAPLDDSGMPKDRFSAEMPDATLATLKIQPSEPRDSAVYFCASGRTGVGTGELFFGEGSRLTVL.

The chain combines TRBV6-5 with TRBJ2-7, with 10 nucleotides matching TRBD1. This CDR3 region has 15 residues. Germline lookup yields CDR1 MNHEY and CDR2 SVGAGI. With 6 bases clipped from V and 2 bases from J, the junction kept 7 bases outside the gene matches. The CDR3 spells CASSPTTGGAYEQYF. The CDR3 bases are TGTGCCAGCAGCCCCACGACAGGGGGCGCCTACGAGCAGTACTTC.

V usage is TRBV13 and J usage is TRBJ2-7, with 10 bases fitting TRBD2. CDR1 and CDR2 from the germline V gene are PRHDT and FYEKMQ (reference sequence). Trimming cost V 5 bases and J 7 bases; bases outside gene matches: 11. This CDR3 has 15 amino acids. The DNA for the CDR3 is TGTGCCAGCAGCCCCCGGCTAGCGGGGGTGGAGGAGCAGTACTTC. Its protein product is CASSPRLAGVEEQYF.

The gene calls are TRBV12-5 and TRBJ2-6; 8 nucleotides match TRBD1. CDR3 length: 19 amino acids. Unmatched junction bases numbered 8, after V lost 0 bases and J lost 1 base. The germline gives CDR1 LGHNT, CDR2 FRNRAP. The CDR3 DNA reads as TGTGCTAGTGGTTTGGTATGGGGGACAGGTTTATCTGGGGCCAACGTCCTGACTTTC. Translated, it gives CASGLVWGTGLSGANVLTF. The full variable domain, in which reference TRBV12-5 and TRBJ2-6 provide the parts outside the CDR3, is DARVTQTPRHKVTEMGQEVTMRCQPILGHNTVFWYRQTMMQGLELLAYFRNRAPLDDSGMPKDRFSAEMPDATLATLKIQPSEPRDSAVYFCASGLVWGTGLSGANVLTFGAGSRLTVL.

V and J are TRBV7-8 and TRBJ1-4; the match to TRBD1 covers 12 bases. The CDR3 spans 15 residues. Germline-derived CDR1 and CDR2 are SGHVS and FQNEAQ. After removal of 4 bases from V and 8 bases from J, the junction contained 5 bases not matched to a gene. CDR3 nucleotides: TGTGCCAGCAGCTCCGCGGGACAGGGGGCGGAAAAACTGTTTTTT. Translated: CASSSAGQGAEKLFF. Full variable domain (outside the CDR3, taken from reference TRBV7-8 and TRBJ1-4): GAGVSQSPRYKVAKRGQDVALRCDPISGHVSLFWYQQALGQGPEFLTYFQNEAQLDKSGLPSDRFFAERPEGSVSTLKIQRTQQEDSAVYLCASSSAGQGAEKLFFGSGTQLSVL.

The J gene is TRBJ2-1, the V gene TRBV2, with 11 bases lining up with TRBD1. Germline CDR1 reads SNHLY; CDR2 reads FYNNEI. J gave up 6 bases and V 4 bases, and 11 bases lay outside the gene matches. The CDR3 contains 17 residues. CDR3 loop: CASSVLRTGGRGNEQFF. CDR3 DNA sequence: TGTGCCAGCAGTGTCCTCCGGACAGGGGGCCGGGGCAATGAGCAGTTCTTC.

This clone was counted a few times. The chain employs TRBV25-1 and TRBJ2-4, with a weak D call TRBD2 (7 bases). This CDR3 is built from 13 residues. CDR1 and CDR2 (germline): MGHDK, SYGVNS. V was shortened by 5 bases and J by 8 bases, with 13 bases between the two germline ends. The CDR3 DNA follows: TGTGCCAGCAGTCTTAGGGGGAGGGACATTCAGTACTTC. Translating gives CASSLRGRDIQYF.

V usage is TRBV18 and J usage is TRBJ2-2, with 9 positions matching TRBD2. Trimming cost V 0 bases and J 2 bases; bases outside gene matches: 1. Germline assignment: CDR1 KGHSH and CDR2 LQKENI. This CDR3 comprises 16 residues. CDR3 sequence: CASSPPTSGNTGELFF. The CDR3 region has the DNA TGTGCCAGCTCACCACCGACTAGCGGAAACACCGGGGAGCTGTTTTTT.

The gene calls are TRBV9 and TRBJ1-2, with D perhaps TRBD1 (5 bases). The CDR3 is made up of 13 amino acids. Trimming took off 3 bases at V and 3 bases at J, with 9 bases between the two ends. CDR1 and CDR2 (germline): SGDLS, YYNGEE. CDR3 residues: CASSGRQYYGYTF. CDR3 bases: TGTGCCAGCAGCGGACGACAGTACTATGGCTACACCTTC.

Worth noting for this clone: One end of the junction varies from germline; a read error may be responsible. The chain couples TRBV7-9 to TRBJ2-1; D might be TRBD1 (6 bases). Germline V CDR1 and CDR2: SEHNR, FQNEAQ (reference sequence). The CDR3 spans 12 residues. As DNA, the CDR3 is TGTTCCAGCAGCGTCACAGGGACTGAGCAGTTCTTC. Translation: CSSSVTGTEQFF.

This clone was found a few times. V usage is TRBV7-8 and J usage is TRBJ2-5; 9 positions match TRBD1. Per germline, CDR1 SGHVS and CDR2 FQNEAQ. Unmatched junction bases numbered 9, after V lost 7 bases and J lost 6 bases. CDR3 size: 14 residues. CDR3 residues: CASTTEGQGKTQYF. The CDR3 DNA reads as TGTGCCAGCACGACGGAGGGACAGGGAAAGACCCAGTACTTC. Full variable domain (remainder filled in from reference TRBV7-8 and TRBJ2-5): GAGVSQSPRYKVAKRGQDVALRCDPISGHVSLFWYQQALGQGPEFLTYFQNEAQLDKSGLPSDRFFAERPEGSVSTLKIQRTQQEDSAVYLCASTTEGQGKTQYFGPGTRLLVL.

The chain links TRBV2 to TRBJ2-5; D may be TRBD2 (7 bases). The germline gives CDR1 SNHLY, CDR2 FYNNEI. V lost 4 bases and J lost 5, with 14 bases in between. The CDR3 has 14 amino acids. In DNA form, the CDR3 reads TGTGCCAGCAGTGGAGTGGGAGGGGGGGAGACCCAGTACTTC. It specifies CASSGVGGGETQYF.

DNA of the CDR3: TGTGCCAGCAGCGCCCGGGTCCCCCCCTACGAGCAGTACTTC. Its translation is CASSARVPPYEQYF. This chain connects TRBV7-2 to TRBJ2-7; D not certain. Germline CDR1 SGHTA, CDR2 FQGNSA. CDR3 size: 14 residues. V was shortened by 5 bases and J by 2 bases, with 13 bases between the two germline ends.

The chain links TRBV18 to TRBJ2-7, with a tentative D call TRBD1 (6 bases). The V gene's germline CDR1 is KGHSH and CDR2 LQKENI. The CDR3 has 14 amino acids. The ends were cut back, 5 bases at V and 2 bases at J, with 13 bases in the middle. CDR3 coding DNA: TGTGCCAGCTCAAAACGACAGGAGACCTACGAGCAGTACTTC. This translates into CASSKRQETYEQYF.

In its sample, this clone was seen a few times. The gene calls are TRBV7-9 and TRBJ1-4; D unclear. The ends were cut back, 6 bases at V and 0 bases at J, with 11 bases in the middle. Germline CDR1 and CDR2: SEHNR and FQNEAQ (reference sequence). This CDR3 is built from 15 residues. CDR3 coding DNA: TGTGCCAGCAGTACTAGTGGGACAACTAATGAAAAACTGTTTTTT. Translation gives CASSTSGTTNEKLFF.

This chain links TRBV19 with TRBJ2-7, with 9 bases identical to TRBD1. V shed 10 bases and J 5 bases; nucleotides not matched to a gene: 12. CDR1 and CDR2 from the germline V gene are LNHDA and SQIVND (reference sequence). The CDR3 contains 14 residues. The DNA for the CDR3 is TGTGCCACTGCCGGACAGGGGCAAACAGACGAGCAGTACTTC. The encoded protein is CATAGQGQTDEQYF.

This chain links TRBV6-4 with TRBJ1-1; the D gene is possibly TRBD1 (5 bases). The CDR3 is 15 amino acids. V lost 6 bases and J lost 4, with 18 bases in between. The V gene's germline CDR1 is MRHNA and CDR2 SNTAGT. CDR3 DNA sequence: TGTGCCAGCAGATCACAGTCTGCGGGGGGCACTGAAGCTTTCTTT. It encodes CASRSQSAGGTEAFF.

This chain's CDR3 is CASGQKAQPQHF. As DNA, the CDR3 is TGTGCCAGTGGACAGAAAGCTCAGCCCCAGCATTTT. This chain joins TRBV19 and TRBJ1-5; perhaps TRBD1 as D (6 bases). The CDR3 has 12 residues. V lost 8 bases and J lost 6, with 11 bases in between. Germline assignment: CDR1 LNHDA and CDR2 SQIVND (reference sequence). Using reference TRBV19 and TRBJ1-5 for the parts outside the CDR3, the full variable domain is DGGITQSPKYLFRKEGQNVTLSCEQNLNHDAMYWYRQDPGQGLRLIYYSQIVNDFQKGDIAEGYSVSREKKESFPLTVTSAQKNPTAFYLCASGQKAQPQHFGDGTRLSIL.

The chain couples TRBV6-6 to TRBJ1-2, with D maybe TRBD1 (5 bases). Looked up from germline, CDR1 is MNHNY and CDR2 is SVGAGI (reference sequence). V gave up 6 bases and J gave up 6 bases, with 20 bases separating them. CDR3 length: 15 amino acids. In DNA, the CDR3 is TGTGCCAGCAGGACTCCGGGACTGACGGTACATGGCTACACCTTC. The encoded protein is CASRTPGLTVHGYTF.

This chain joins TRBV5-4 and TRBJ2-1, with 8 bases lining up with TRBD1. With V trimmed by 0 bases and J by 3 bases, 2 bases remained unmatched. Germline lookup yields CDR1 SGHNT and CDR2 YYREEE (reference sequence). This CDR3 is 15 amino acids long. The CDR3 is CASSLDRGNYNEQFF. The CDR3 nucleotides read TGTGCCAGCAGCTTGGACAGGGGGAACTACAATGAGCAGTTCTTC.